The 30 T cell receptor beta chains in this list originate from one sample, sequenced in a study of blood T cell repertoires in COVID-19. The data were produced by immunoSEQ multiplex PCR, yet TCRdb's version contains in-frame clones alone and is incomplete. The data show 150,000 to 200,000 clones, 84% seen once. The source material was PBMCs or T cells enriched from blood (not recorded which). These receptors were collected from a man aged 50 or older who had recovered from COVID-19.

CDR3 region: CASSIASGGGAIEQYF. CDR3 sequence (DNA): TGTGCCAGTAGTATCGCGAGTGGCGGGGGGGCAATCGAGCAGTACTTC. V gene TRBV19 combines with J gene TRBJ2-7; TRBD2 agrees at 9 bases. This CDR3 comprises 16 residues. CDR1 and CDR2 (germline): LNHDA, SQIVND (reference sequence). Trimming cost V 3 bases and J 6 bases; bases outside gene matches: 12.

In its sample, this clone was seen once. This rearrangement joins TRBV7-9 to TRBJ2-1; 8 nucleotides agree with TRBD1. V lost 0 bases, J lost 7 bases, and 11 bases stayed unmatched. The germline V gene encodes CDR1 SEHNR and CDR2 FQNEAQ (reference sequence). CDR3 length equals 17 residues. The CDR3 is CASSLALGQGERNEQFF. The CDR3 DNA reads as TGTGCCAGCAGCTTAGCGCTAGGACAGGGAGAGAGGAATGAGCAGTTCTTC. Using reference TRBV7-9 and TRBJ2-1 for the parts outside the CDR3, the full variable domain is DTGVSQNPRHKITKRGQNVTFRCDPISEHNRLYWYRQTLGQGPEFLTYFQNEAQLEKSRLLSDRFSAERPKGSFSTLEIQRTEQGDSAMYLCASSLALGQGERNEQFFGPGTRLTVL.

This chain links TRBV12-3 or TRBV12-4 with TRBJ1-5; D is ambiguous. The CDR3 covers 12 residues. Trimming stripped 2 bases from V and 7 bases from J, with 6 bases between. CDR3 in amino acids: CASSLSSQPQHF. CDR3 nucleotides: TGTGCCAGCAGTTTATCCTCCCAGCCCCAGCATTTT.

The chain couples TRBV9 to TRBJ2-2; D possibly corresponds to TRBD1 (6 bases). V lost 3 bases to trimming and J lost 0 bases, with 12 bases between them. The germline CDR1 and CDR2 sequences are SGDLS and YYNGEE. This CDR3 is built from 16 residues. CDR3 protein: CASSAQGSANTGELFF. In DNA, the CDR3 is TGTGCCAGCAGCGCCCAGGGGTCGGCGAACACCGGGGAGCTGTTTTTT.

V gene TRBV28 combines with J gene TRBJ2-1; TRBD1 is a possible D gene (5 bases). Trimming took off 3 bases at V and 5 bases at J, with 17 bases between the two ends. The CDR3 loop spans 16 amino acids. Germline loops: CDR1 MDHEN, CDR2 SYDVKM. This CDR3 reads CASSFFTRRAHNEQFF. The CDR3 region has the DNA TGTGCCAGCAGTTTTTTTACACGCAGGGCCCACAATGAGCAGTTCTTC.

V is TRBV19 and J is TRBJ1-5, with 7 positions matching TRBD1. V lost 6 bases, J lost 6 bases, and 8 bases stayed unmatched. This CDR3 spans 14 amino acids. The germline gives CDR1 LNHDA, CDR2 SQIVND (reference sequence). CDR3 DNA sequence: TGTGCCAGTAGGGGACGACAGGGAGCTCAGCCCCAGCATTTT. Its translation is CASRGRQGAQPQHF.

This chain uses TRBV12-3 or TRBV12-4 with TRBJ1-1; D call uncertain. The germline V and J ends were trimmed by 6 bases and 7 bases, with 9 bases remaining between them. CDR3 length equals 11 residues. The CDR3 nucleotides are TGTGCCAGCAGCCTTACATATGAAGCTTTCTTT. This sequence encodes CASSLTYEAFF.

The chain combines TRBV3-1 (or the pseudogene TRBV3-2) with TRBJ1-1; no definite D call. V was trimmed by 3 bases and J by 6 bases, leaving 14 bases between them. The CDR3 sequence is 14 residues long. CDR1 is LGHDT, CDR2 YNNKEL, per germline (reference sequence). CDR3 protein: CASSHSGGWAEAFF. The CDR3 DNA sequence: TGTGCCAGCAGCCACTCAGGCGGGTGGGCTGAAGCTTTCTTT.

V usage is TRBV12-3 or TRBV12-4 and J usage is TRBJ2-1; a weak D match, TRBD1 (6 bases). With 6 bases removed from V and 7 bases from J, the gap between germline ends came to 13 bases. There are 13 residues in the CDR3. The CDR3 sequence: CASSPRQGNEQFF. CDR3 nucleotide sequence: TGTGCCAGCAGCCCCCGGCAGGGGAATGAGCAGTTCTTC.

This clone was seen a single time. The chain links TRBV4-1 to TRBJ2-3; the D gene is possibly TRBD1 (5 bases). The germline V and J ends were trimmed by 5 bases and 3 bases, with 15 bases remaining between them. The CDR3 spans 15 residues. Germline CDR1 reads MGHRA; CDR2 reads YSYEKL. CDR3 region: CASSWTSSPTDTQYF. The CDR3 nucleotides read TGCGCCAGCAGCTGGACATCATCTCCTACAGATACGCAGTATTTT.

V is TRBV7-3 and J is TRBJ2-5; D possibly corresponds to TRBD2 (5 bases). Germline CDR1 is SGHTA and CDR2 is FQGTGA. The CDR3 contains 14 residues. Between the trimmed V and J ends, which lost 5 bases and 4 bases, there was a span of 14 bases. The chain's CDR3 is CASSPTGVGETQYF. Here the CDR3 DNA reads TGTGCCAGCAGCCCCACCGGGGTGGGAGAGACCCAGTACTTC.

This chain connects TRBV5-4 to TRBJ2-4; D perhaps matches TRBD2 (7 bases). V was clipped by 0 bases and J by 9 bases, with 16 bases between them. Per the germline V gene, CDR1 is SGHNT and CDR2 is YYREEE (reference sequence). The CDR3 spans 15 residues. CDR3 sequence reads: CASSLASGGPGIQYF. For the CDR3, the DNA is TGTGCCAGCAGCTTGGCATCCGGGGGGCCTGGCATTCAGTACTTC. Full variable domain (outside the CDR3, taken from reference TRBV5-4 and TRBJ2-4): ETGVTQSPTHLIKTRGQQVTLRCSSQSGHNTVSWYQQALGQGPQFIFQYYREEENGRGNFPPRFSGLQFPNYSSELNVNALELDDSALYLCASSLASGGPGIQYFGAGTRLSVL.

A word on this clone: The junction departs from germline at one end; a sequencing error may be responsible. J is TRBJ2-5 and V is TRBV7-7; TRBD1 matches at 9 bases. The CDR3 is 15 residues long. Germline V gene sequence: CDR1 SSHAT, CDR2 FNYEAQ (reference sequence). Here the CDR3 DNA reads TGTGCTAGCAGCTTAAGACAGGGGGAGGGAGAGACCCAGTACTTC. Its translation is CASSLRQGEGETQYF.

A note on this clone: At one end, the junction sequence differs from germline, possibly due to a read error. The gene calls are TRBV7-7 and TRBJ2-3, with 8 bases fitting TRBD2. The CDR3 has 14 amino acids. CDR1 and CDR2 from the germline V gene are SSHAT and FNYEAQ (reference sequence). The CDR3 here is CASSRSGGTDTQYF. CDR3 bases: TGTGCTAGCAGCCGTAGCGGGGGCACAGATACGCAGTATTTT.

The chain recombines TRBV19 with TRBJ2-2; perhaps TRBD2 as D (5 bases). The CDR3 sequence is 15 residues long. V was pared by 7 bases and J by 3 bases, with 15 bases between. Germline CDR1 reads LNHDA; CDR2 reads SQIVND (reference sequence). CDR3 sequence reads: CASTPFAGDTGELFF. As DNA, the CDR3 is TGTGCCAGTACCCCGTTTGCGGGTGACACCGGGGAGCTGTTTTTT.

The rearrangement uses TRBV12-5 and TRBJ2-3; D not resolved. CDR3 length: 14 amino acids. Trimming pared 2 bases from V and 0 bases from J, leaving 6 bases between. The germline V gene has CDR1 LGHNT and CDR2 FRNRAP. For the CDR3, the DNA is TGTGCTAGTGGTTTGTCCCTTAGCACAGATACGCAGTATTTT. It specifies CASGLSLSTDTQYF.

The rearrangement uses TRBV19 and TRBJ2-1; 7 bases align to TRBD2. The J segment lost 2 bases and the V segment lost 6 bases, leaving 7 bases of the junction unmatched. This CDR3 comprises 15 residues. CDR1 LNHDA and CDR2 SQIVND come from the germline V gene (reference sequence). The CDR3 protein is CASSLGGTTYNEQFF. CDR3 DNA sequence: TGTGCCAGTAGCTTGGGGGGGACGACCTACAATGAGCAGTTCTTC.

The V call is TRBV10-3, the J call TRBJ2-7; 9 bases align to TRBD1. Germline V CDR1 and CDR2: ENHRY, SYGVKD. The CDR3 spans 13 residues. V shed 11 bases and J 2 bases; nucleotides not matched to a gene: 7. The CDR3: CALVRDRAYEQYF. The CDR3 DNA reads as TGTGCCCTCGTCCGGGACAGGGCCTACGAGCAGTACTTC.

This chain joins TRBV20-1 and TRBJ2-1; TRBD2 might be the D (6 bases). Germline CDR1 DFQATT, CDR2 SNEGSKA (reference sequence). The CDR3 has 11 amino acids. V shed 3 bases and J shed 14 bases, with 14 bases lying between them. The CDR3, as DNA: TGCAGTGCTAGGCCCGGGGGTAGGGAGTTCTTC. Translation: CSARPGGREFF.

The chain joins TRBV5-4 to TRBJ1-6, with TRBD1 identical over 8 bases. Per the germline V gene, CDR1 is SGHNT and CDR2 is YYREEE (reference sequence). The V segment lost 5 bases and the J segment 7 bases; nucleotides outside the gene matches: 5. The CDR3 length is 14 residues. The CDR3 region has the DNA TGTGCCAGCAGTTCGCGACAGGGGAATTCACCCCTCCACTTT. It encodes CASSSRQGNSPLHF.

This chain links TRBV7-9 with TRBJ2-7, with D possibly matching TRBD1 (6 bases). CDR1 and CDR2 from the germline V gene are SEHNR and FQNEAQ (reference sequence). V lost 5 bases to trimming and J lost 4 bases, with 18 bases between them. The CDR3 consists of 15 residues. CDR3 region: CASSRGQTGVYEQYF. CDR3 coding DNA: TGTGCCAGCAGCCGCGGCCAGACAGGTGTTTACGAGCAGTACTTC.

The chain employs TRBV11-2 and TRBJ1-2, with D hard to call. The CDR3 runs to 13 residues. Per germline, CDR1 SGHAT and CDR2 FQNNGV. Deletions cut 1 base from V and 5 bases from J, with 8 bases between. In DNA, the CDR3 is TGTGCCAGCAGCTTAGGCGCCCCTTATGGCTACACCTTC. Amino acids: CASSLGAPYGYTF.

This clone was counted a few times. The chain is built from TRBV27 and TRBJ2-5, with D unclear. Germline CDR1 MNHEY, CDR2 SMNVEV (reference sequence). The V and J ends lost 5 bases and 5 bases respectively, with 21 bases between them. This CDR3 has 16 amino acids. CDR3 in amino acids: CASSPSSALEVETQYF. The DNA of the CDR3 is TGTGCCAGCAGTCCGTCGTCAGCTCTAGAGGTGGAGACCCAGTACTTC.

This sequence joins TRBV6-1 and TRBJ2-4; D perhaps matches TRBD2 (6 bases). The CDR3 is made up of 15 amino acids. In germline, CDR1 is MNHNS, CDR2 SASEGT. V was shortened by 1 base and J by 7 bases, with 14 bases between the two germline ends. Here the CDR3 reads CASSEDTGGGNIQYF. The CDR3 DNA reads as TGTGCCAGCAGTGAAGACACTGGTGGGGGGAACATTCAGTACTTC.

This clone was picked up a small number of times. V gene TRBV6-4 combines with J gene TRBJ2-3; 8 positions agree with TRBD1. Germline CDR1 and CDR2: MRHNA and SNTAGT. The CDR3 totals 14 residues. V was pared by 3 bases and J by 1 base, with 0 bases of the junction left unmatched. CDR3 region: CASSETGGTDTQYF. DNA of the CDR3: TGTGCCAGCAGTGAGACAGGGGGCACAGATACGCAGTATTTT.

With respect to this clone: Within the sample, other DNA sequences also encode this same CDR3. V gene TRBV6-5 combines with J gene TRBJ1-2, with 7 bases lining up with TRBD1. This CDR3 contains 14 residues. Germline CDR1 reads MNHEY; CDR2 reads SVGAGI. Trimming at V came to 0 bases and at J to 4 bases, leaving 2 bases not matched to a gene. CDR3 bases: TGTGCCAGCAGTTACTCAGGGGGCGGCTATGGCTACACCTTC. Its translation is CASSYSGGGYGYTF.

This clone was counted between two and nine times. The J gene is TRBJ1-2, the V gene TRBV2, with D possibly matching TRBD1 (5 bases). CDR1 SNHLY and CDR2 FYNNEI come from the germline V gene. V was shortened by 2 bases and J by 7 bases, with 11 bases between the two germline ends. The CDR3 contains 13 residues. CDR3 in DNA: TGTGCCAGCAGTGAAAGCCAGGGAGGTGGCTACACCTTC. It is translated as CASSESQGGGYTF.

CDR3 residues: CASSSVRRDEAFF. The CDR3 nucleotides read TGTGCCAGCAGTTCGGTCCGCAGGGATGAAGCTTTCTTT. The V call is TRBV6-5, the J call TRBJ1-1, with D possibly being TRBD1 (5 bases). CDR1 is MNHEY, CDR2 SVGAGI, per germline. Trimming stripped 4 bases from V and 7 bases from J, with 13 bases between. This CDR3 has 13 residues.

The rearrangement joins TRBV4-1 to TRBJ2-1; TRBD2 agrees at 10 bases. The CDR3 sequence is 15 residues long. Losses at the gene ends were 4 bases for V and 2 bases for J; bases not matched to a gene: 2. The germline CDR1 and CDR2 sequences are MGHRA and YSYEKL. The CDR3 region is CASSPSGGAYNEQFF. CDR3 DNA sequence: TGCGCCAGCAGCCCAAGCGGGGGGGCCTACAATGAGCAGTTCTTC.

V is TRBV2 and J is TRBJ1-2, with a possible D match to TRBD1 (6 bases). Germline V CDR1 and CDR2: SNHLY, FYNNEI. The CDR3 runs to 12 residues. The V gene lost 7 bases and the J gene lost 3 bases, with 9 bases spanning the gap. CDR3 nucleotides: TGTGCCAGCAAACGACAGGACTATGGCTACACCTTC. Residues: CASKRQDYGYTF.